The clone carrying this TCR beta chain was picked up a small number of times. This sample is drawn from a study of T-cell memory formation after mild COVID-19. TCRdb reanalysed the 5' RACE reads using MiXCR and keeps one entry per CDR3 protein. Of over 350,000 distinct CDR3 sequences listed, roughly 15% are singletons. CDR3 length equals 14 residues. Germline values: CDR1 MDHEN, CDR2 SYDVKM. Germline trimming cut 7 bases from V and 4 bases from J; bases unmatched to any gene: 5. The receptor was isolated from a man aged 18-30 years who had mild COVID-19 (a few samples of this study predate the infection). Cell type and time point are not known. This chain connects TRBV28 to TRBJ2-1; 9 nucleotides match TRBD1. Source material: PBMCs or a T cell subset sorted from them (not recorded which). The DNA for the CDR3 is TGTGCCAGCACCCGAGGACAGGGGTACAATGAGCAGTTCTTC. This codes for CASTRGQGYNEQFF. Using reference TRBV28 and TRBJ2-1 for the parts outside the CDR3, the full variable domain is DVKVTQSSRYLVKRTGEKVFLECVQDMDHENMFWYRQDPGLGLRLIYFSYDVKMKEKGDIPEGYSVSREKKERFSLILESASTNQTSMYLCASTRGQGYNEQFFGPGTRLTVL.